A single T cell receptor (beta chain) is shown here with its context. Its antigen is still unknown. The data derive from a study of shared clonotypes between healthy human individuals. On the study more broadly: There were three CD4 naive, three CD4 memory, two CD8 naive and one CD8 memory plates per donor.

Study outcomes and limitations: Estimated richness values were generally larger in naive subsets than in memory subsets.

Trimming removed 5 bases at V and 5 bases at J, with 23 bases between. The germline V gene has CDR1 SGHRS and CDR2 YFSETQ. The CDR3 has 18 amino acids. Assay used: immunoSEQ multiplex PCR; TCRdb lists only in-frame clones, some missing. The sample includes about 2 million clones, roughly 94% of them seen just once. The V gene is TRBV5-1, the J gene TRBJ1-6; TRBD1 is a possible D gene (5 bases). The receptor comes from a man aged 18 to 30 in good health. Material: naive CD4+ T cells sorted from blood. Subset defined: CD45RA+ positively selected. CDR3 sequence: CASRSGLLRDLNNSPLHF. CDR3 coding DNA: TGCGCCAGCAGATCCGGGCTCCTCCGGGACTTAAATAATTCACCCCTCCACTTT.